This TCR beta chain was captured by sequencing in a study of identical twins. Study observations and caveats: The study found that models underestimated out-of-frame TCR alpha sharing in monozygotic twins.

This clonotype has at least ten counts. Its antigen remains unidentified. V dropped 1 base and J dropped 1 base, with 8 bases sitting between them. This CDR3 spans 14 amino acids. Germline V gene data show CDR1 as MGHRA and CDR2 as YSYEKL. Template switching added a universal primer site; cDNA carried unique molecular identifiers. TCRdb re-analysed the 5' RACE reads in MiXCR, keeping a single row per CDR3 protein. The table records 200,000 or so distinct CDR3 sequences, 7.5% of them present only once. The sample also formed part of further work on yellow fever vaccine responses in identical twins.

The receptor was derived from a woman in her late teens or twenties in good health. This chain links TRBV4-1 with TRBJ2-7; TRBD1 is a possible D gene (6 bases). The sample was memory (CD45RO+) T cells sorted from blood. The CDR3 region is CASSQGGTSYEQYF. Here the CDR3 DNA reads TGCGCCAGCAGCCAAGGAGGGACATCCTACGAGCAGTACTTC.